Each of the 5 T cell receptor beta chains below was sequenced from the same sample in a study of blood T cell repertoires in COVID-19. The data were produced by immunoSEQ multiplex PCR, yet TCRdb's version contains in-frame clones alone and is incomplete. Of about 220,000 clones listed, more than 65% are singletons. The specimen was peripheral blood. These receptors all stem from a woman of 80 years or more with acute or convalescent COVID-19.

The rearrangement joins TRBV7-8 to TRBJ2-2; 7 bases align to TRBD1. With 4 bases clipped from V and 1 base from J, the junction kept 6 bases outside the gene matches. The CDR3 sequence is 16 residues long. CDR1 SGHVS and CDR2 FQNEAQ come from the germline V gene. The chain's CDR3 is CASSYNRGMNTGELFF. CDR3 DNA sequence: TGTGCCAGCAGCTATAACAGGGGTATGAACACCGGGGAGCTGTTTTTT.

The chain is built from TRBV7-2 and TRBJ2-2; 8 bases line up with TRBD1. The CDR3 is made up of 15 amino acids. In germline, CDR1 is SGHTA, CDR2 FQGNSA. V was clipped by 4 bases and J by 0 bases; unmatched bases: 1. This CDR3 reads CASSSTGANTGELFF. The CDR3 DNA reads as TGTGCCAGCAGCTCGACAGGGGCGAACACCGGGGAGCTGTTTTTT.

The chain has TRBV6-2 or TRBV6-3 and TRBJ2-5; 11 bases line up with TRBD2. This CDR3 has 15 amino acids. Losses at the gene ends were 4 bases for V and 4 bases for J; bases not matched to a gene: 5. Germline loops: CDR1 MNHEY, CDR2 SVGEGT. In DNA, the CDR3 is TGTGCCAGCAGTTCCATAGGACTAGCGGGAGAGACCCAGTACTTC. Protein sequence: CASSSIGLAGETQYF.

V gene TRBV21-1 combines with J gene TRBJ2-5; the table assigns TRBD2, which was not confirmed against the DNA. TRBV21-1 is termed a pseudogene. The CDR3 totals 17 residues. DNA of the CDR3: TGTGCCAGCAGCAAAGAGGGCACTAGCGGGGGACGAGAGACCCAGTACTTC. Protein sequence: CASSKEGTSGGRETQYF.

The gene calls are TRBV6-1 and TRBJ1-5, with 8 bases lining up with TRBD1. This CDR3 has 13 residues. The germline gives CDR1 MNHNS, CDR2 SASEGT. The V segment lost 3 bases and the J segment 7 bases; nucleotides outside the gene matches: 2. The CDR3 DNA reads as TGTGCCAGCAGTGACGACAGGGGACAGCCCCAGCATTTT. Its protein product is CASSDDRGQPQHF.